The text below deals with one TCR beta chain. Germline values: CDR1 MNHEY, CDR2 SVGAGI. CDR3 length: 14 amino acids. V shed 4 bases, J shed 5 bases, and the junction held 6 bases outside the gene matches. The sample belongs to a study of OX40 agonist ivuxolimab in advanced cancers. Measured with immunoSEQ multiplex PCR; TCRdb has only the in-frame clones, and not every one. The table shows approximately 90,000 clones, with around nine tenths occurring only once. The material was CD4+ or CD8+ T cells sorted from blood, obtained in a trial of the OX40 agonist ivuxolimab. V usage is TRBV6-5 and J usage is TRBJ2-7; TRBD1 aligns across 9 bases. The source is an adult with an advanced solid tumor such as melanoma, head and neck, liver or kidney cancer. As DNA, the CDR3 is TGTGCCAGCAGTTCCGGGGACAGGGTCCACGAGCAGTACTTC. It encodes CASSSGDRVHEQYF.